The T cell receptor (beta chain) described here comes from a study of T cells in Graves' hyperthyroidism and ophthalmopathy. Lactation, pregnancy, other autoimmune disease or uncontrolled infection excluded patients. The CDR3 regions of TCR beta were amplified from RNA transcripts. Primed by the HTBI set, a first-round RT-PCR was run on the TCR CDR3. TCRdb ran MiXCR on the multiplex PCR reads and lists one entry per CDR3 protein. The table has 600,000 to 850,000 distinct CDR3 sequences, approximately 18% seen once. Trimming cost V 0 bases and J 4 bases, with 10 bases left between them. The CDR3 has 14 amino acids. Germline V gene lookup returns CDR1 DFQATT and CDR2 SNEGSKA (reference sequence).

V and J are TRBV20-1 and TRBJ2-1; D is undetermined. What was sequenced was blood. The TCR originated in a woman in her forties or fifties with Graves' hyperthyroidism that later progressed to Graves' ophthalmopathy. The CDR3 protein is CSARDLDAYNEQFF. CDR3 nucleotides: TGCAGTGCTAGAGATCTGGACGCTTACAATGAGCAGTTCTTC.